The 21 T cell receptor beta chains below were found in one sample sequenced in a study of prognosis after radiotherapy for stage I lung cancer (dated by TCRdb to the early 2020s). The run used an Illumina HiSeq 3000. The TCR beta CDR3 region was amplified from genomic DNA by two rounds of multiplex PCR. In the first round of PCR, primers specific to each TRBV and TRBJ gene were used, and the primer sequences are filed in Chinese patent CN105087789A. TCRdb reanalyzed the raw reads on its own, using fastp at Q25 for trimming and MiXCR for clone calling, and kept in-frame beta chains. CDR3 protein duplicates are merged, each entry listing the most common genes and DNA. The sample records 9,500 to 13,000 distinct CDR3 sequences, about 53% of which are singletons. Over 7% of the sample lies in the top ten. This sample comprised PBMCs, obtained before or after stereotactic body radiation therapy (not recorded which). The receptor set was obtained from a donor at least 50 years old with non-small cell lung cancer.

A remark on this clonotype: The limits of the CDR3 on the DNA are not certain, so only TCRdb's listed CDR3 is given. V gene TRBV27 combines with J gene TRBJ1-5; the table's D call, TRBD1, has no DNA check behind it. Counting both end residues, the CDR3 totals 16 amino acids. CDR1 and CDR2 (germline): MNHEY, SMNVEV (reference sequence). CDR3 protein: CASSRQWAGGNQPHHF.

The sample holds one count of this clonotype. Relative to the germline gene, one junction end is altered; a read error may explain this. The chain joins TRBV6-2 or TRBV6-3 to TRBJ1-2; D is possibly TRBD1 (5 bases). Germline CDR1 MNHEY, CDR2 SVGEGT. CDR3 length equals 16 residues. CDR3 in amino acids: CANSYPYGAFNYVYTF. CDR3 nucleotides: TGTGCCAACAGTTACCCATATGGGGCGTTTAACTATGTCTACACCTTC.

The table lists this clonotype with many counts. A much larger clone lies a single base off, so this may be a read error. The genes are TRBV7-8 and TRBJ2-3; D gene unclear. CDR1 and CDR2 (germline): SGHVS, FQNEAQ. The CDR3 has 14 residues. Trimming left V 2 bases short and J 2 bases short, with 8 bases between. The CDR3 coding sequence is TGTGCCAGCAGCTTACGGAAGCTCACAGATACGCAGTATTTT. The encoded protein is CASSLRKLTDTQYF.

The chain links TRBV18 to TRBJ2-6; D tentatively fits TRBD1 or TRBD2 (6 bases each). The V end lost 1 base, the J end lost 3 bases, and 10 bases lay between the germline ends. The CDR3 is made up of 16 amino acids. Germline CDR1 and CDR2: KGHSH and LQKENI. CDR3 sequence (DNA): TGTGCCAGCTCACCACAGGGGGGAAGTGGGGCCAACGTCCTGACTTTC. Its protein is CASSPQGGSGANVLTF.

This CDR3 is CASKPGASGRREQFF. The CDR3 nucleotides read TGTGCCAGTAAACCGGGGGCTAGCGGGAGGAGAGAGCAGTTCTTC. V usage is TRBV6-1 and J usage is TRBJ2-1; 11 bases map to TRBD2. The CDR3 loop spans 15 amino acids. V trimming: 9 bases; J trimming: 10 bases; junction bases outside the gene matches: 14. Germline CDR1 MNHNS, CDR2 SASEGT.

This clonotype qualifies as medium-sized. The chain couples TRBV30 to TRBJ1-5; weak D call: TRBD1 (5 bases). The CDR3 consists of 13 residues. V was clipped by 3 bases and J by 2 bases, with 8 bases between them. The germline gives CDR1 GTSNPN, CDR2 SVGIG (reference sequence). CDR3 bases: TGTGCCTGGAGGGGGGGGGGCAATCAGCCCCAGCATTTT. Protein sequence: CAWRGGGNQPQHF.

By sample share, this clonotype is medium-sized (0.01 to 0.1%). This chain connects TRBV7-9 to TRBJ1-2; 7 bases align to TRBD1. The V segment lost 5 bases and the J segment 6 bases; nucleotides outside the gene matches: 9. The CDR3 runs 14 residues. Germline values: CDR1 SEHNR, CDR2 FQNEAQ (reference sequence). CDR3: CASSRGQSSHGYTF. Here the CDR3 DNA reads TGTGCCAGCAGCCGGGGACAGAGCAGTCATGGCTACACCTTC.

This clonotype is judged medium-sized. The chain combines TRBV4-2 with TRBJ2-1, with 8 bases that match TRBD2. This CDR3 comprises 15 residues. The germline CDR1 and CDR2 sequences are LGHNA and YNFKEQ. V was pared by 1 base and J by 8 bases, with 7 bases of the junction left unmatched. This chain's CDR3 is CASSQGIGGEYEQFF. The CDR3, as DNA: TGTGCCAGCAGCCAAGGTATCGGGGGGGAATATGAGCAGTTCTTC.

The CDR3 DNA reads TGTGCCAGCCTACCCGTTGAGGGGGCCTCGAACACCGGGTATCTGTTTTTT. Amino acids: CASLPVEGASNTGYLFF. The chain employs TRBV6-1 and TRBJ2-2, with 7 bases identical to TRBD1. The CDR3 consists of 17 residues. The junction had 26 bases not matched to a gene; V was cut back by 8 bases and J by 14 bases. Germline V lookup: CDR1 MNHNS, CDR2 SASEGT.

V usage is TRBV6-9 and J usage is TRBJ2-7, with D perhaps being TRBD1 or TRBD2 (5 bases each). Germline CDR1 reads MNHGY; CDR2 reads SVAAGI. This CDR3 spans 16 amino acids. The ends were cut back, 3 bases at V and 2 bases at J, with 17 bases in the middle. In DNA form, the CDR3 reads TGTGCCAGCAGTTACTCTGATGGGGGTGCAGCCTACGAGCAGTACTTC. Residues: CASSYSDGGAAYEQYF.

This clonotype is medium-sized (0.01 to 0.1%) by share. In nucleotides, the CDR3 is TGTGCCAGCAGCCGAACCGGGACAGGGGTACAGCCCCAGCATTTT. It specifies CASSRTGTGVQPQHF. The chain employs TRBV6-2 or TRBV6-3 and TRBJ1-5; TRBD1 agrees at 10 bases. J gave up 7 bases and V 6 bases, and 9 bases lay outside the gene matches. The length of the CDR3 is 15 residues. The germline gives CDR1 MNHEY, CDR2 SVGEGT.

CDR3 sequence reads: CASSSQGTGNTIYF. CDR3 sequence (DNA): TGTGCCAGCAGCTCACAGGGGACTGGAAACACCATATATTTT. This rearrangement joins TRBV11-2 to TRBJ1-3; the match to TRBD1 covers 7 bases. The CDR3 contains 14 residues. Germline loops: CDR1 SGHAT, CDR2 FQNNGV. The ends lost 4 bases at V and 2 bases at J; junction bases unmatched: 2.

This clonotype came up once. A read error may account for a junction end that differs from germline. The chain recombines TRBV6-2 or TRBV6-3 with TRBJ1-5, with D possibly being TRBD1 (6 bases). Germline V gives CDR1 MNHEY, CDR2 SVGEGT. The CDR3 runs to 14 residues. CDR3 nucleotides: TGTACCAGCAGTTACCAGGGGTCAAATCAGCCCCAGAATTTT. Translation gives CTSSYQGSNQPQNF.

Many counts were recorded for this clonotype. The genes are TRBV3-1 and TRBJ2-1, with 8 bases that match TRBD2. V shed 0 bases and J 6 bases; nucleotides not matched to a gene: 10. CDR1 and CDR2 (germline): LGHDT, YNNKEL (reference sequence). This CDR3 spans 17 amino acids. Here the CDR3 reads CASSQEWREAVFNEQFF. DNA for the CDR3: TGTGCCAGCAGCCAAGAGTGGCGGGAGGCGGTTTTCAATGAGCAGTTCTTC.

The rearrangement links TRBV28 to TRBJ2-2, with 7 bases identical to TRBD2. CDR3 length: 16 residues. V dropped 6 bases and J dropped 6; count of bases not matched to a gene: 13. Germline V gene sequence: CDR1 MDHEN, CDR2 SYDVKM. CDR3 DNA: TGTGCCAGCAGAGAAGAGCGGGGCTTTAGGTCCGGGGAGCTGTTTTTT. Amino acids: CASREERGFRSGELFF. Full variable domain (outside the CDR3, taken from reference TRBV28 and TRBJ2-2): DVKVTQSSRYLVKRTGEKVFLECVQDMDHENMFWYRQDPGLGLRLIYFSYDVKMKEKGDIPEGYSVSREKKERFSLILESASTNQTSMYLCASREERGFRSGELFFGEGSRLTVL.

This clonotype was detected many times. The chain combines TRBV7-6 with TRBJ2-3, with TRBD2 matching over 16 bases. In germline, CDR1 is SGHVS, CDR2 FNYEAQ. V shed 1 base and J 2 bases; nucleotides not matched to a gene: 6. CDR3 length: 19 amino acids. The CDR3, as DNA: TGTGCCAGCAGCTTAGTGGGACTAGCGGGGGGGGGGAACACAGATACGCAGTATTTT. It encodes CASSLVGLAGGGNTDTQYF.

By frequency in the sample, this clonotype is medium-sized. The genes are TRBV20-1 and TRBJ1-1; a weak D match, TRBD1 (5 bases). This CDR3 comprises 16 residues. Germline assignment: CDR1 DFQATT and CDR2 SNEGSKA (reference sequence). Trimming left V 0 bases short and J 3 bases short, with 17 bases between. The CDR3 region is CSARDQRGVQDTEAFF. CDR3 DNA sequence: TGCAGTGCTAGAGATCAACGTGGGGTACAGGACACTGAAGCTTTCTTT.

The chain carries TRBV6-2 or TRBV6-3 and TRBJ2-7; 9 bases are a match to TRBD1. V lost 5 bases and J lost 4; bases outside the gene matches: 6. This CDR3 spans 14 amino acids. Germline CDR1 is MNHEY and CDR2 is SVGEGT. The CDR3 DNA sequence: TGTGCCAGCAGTATACAGGGGGCAGATTACGAGCAGTACTTC. This codes for CASSIQGADYEQYF.

This clonotype was seen only a few times. This chain connects TRBV28 to TRBJ2-7; TRBD2 matches at 7 bases. V shed 9 bases and J 6 bases; nucleotides not matched to a gene: 8. This CDR3 is built from 12 residues. Germline V gives CDR1 MDHEN, CDR2 SYDVKM. The CDR3 protein is CASFSSGLEQYF. CDR3 DNA: TGTGCCAGTTTTTCTAGCGGCCTCGAGCAGTACTTC. The variable domain in full, with the rest retrieved from reference TRBV28 and TRBJ2-7, is DVKVTQSSRYLVKRTGEKVFLECVQDMDHENMFWYRQDPGLGLRLIYFSYDVKMKEKGDIPEGYSVSREKKERFSLILESASTNQTSMYLCASFSSGLEQYFGPGTRLTVT.

This clonotype was recorded at least ten times. The chain has TRBV7-9 and TRBJ1-1; D remains ambiguous. The CDR3 sequence is 12 residues long. Looked up from germline, CDR1 is SEHNR and CDR2 is FQNEAQ (reference sequence). Deletions cut 5 bases from V and 7 bases from J, with 11 bases between. The CDR3 is CASSPSGIEAFF. The CDR3, as DNA: TGTGCCAGCAGCCCGAGTGGGATTGAAGCTTTCTTT. The complete variable domain, with remaining parts taken from reference TRBV7-9 and TRBJ1-1, reads DTGVSQNPRHKITKRGQNVTFRCDPISEHNRLYWYRQTLGQGPEFLTYFQNEAQLEKSRLLSDRFSAERPKGSFSTLEIQRTEQGDSAMYLCASSPSGIEAFFGQGTRLTVV.

As concerns this clonotype: The junction does not match germline at one end; this may be a read error. The V call is TRBV9, the J call TRBJ2-5; D could derive from TRBD1 or TRBD2 (5 bases each). Per germline, CDR1 SGDLS and CDR2 YYNGEE. The CDR3 totals 16 residues. CDR3: CTSIAGTTGTGETQYF. The CDR3 region has the DNA TGTACCAGCATCGCCGGAACCACGGGGACCGGGGAGACCCAGTACTTC.